This T cell receptor (beta chain) was documented in a study of vaccination and CD4 T cells after COVID-19. Study-wide context: In culture, cells were exposed to overlapping spike peptides from SARS-CoV-2, HCoV-NL63, HCoV-OC43 and HCoV-229E.

Treatment meaning: approximately 11-day PBMC culture with coronavirus spike peptide pools or control peptides (ViraFEST assay). The cultures had half their medium swapped for fresh IL-2 medium on days 3 and 7. From its first to its last residue, the CDR3 has 12 amino acids. Germline-derived CDR1 and CDR2 are MNHNS and SASEGT. This clonotype was found a few times. Antigen specificity is unknown. The DNA is omitted, as the CDR3 cannot be located on it reliably, and the CDR3 follows TCRdb's listing. The Oncomine TCR Beta short-read assay generated sequence data from the DNA of cultured CD4+ T cells. Genomic DNA was drawn out of CD4+ T cells grown in culture. TCRdb processed the PCR reads anew with MiXCR; each CDR3 protein has one entry. Altogether approximately 16,000 distinct CDR3 sequences are present, roughly 52% being singletons, with the ten largest covering around 12%.

The TCR was taken from a human donor who had recovered from COVID-19. This chain connects TRBV6-1 to TRBJ2-3; the D segment call TRBD2 is taken from the table without a DNA check. Sequenced: CD4+ T cells from blood, cultured in vitro. The CDR3 here is CASILGSDTQYF.